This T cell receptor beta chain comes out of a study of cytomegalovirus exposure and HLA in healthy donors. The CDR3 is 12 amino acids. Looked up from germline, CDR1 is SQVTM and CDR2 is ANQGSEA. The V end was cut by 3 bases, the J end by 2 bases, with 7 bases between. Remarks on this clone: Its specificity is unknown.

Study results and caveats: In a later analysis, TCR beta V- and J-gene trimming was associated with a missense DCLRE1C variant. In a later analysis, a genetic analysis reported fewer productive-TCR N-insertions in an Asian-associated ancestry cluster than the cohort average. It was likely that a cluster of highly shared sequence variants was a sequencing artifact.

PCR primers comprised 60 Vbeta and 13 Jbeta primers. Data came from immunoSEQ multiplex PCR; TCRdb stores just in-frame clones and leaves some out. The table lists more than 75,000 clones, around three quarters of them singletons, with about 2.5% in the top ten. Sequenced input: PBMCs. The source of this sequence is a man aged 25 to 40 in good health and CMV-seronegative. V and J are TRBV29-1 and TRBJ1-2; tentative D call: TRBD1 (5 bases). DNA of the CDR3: TGCAGCGTTGACGACAGAAACTATGGCTACACCTTC. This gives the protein CSVDDRNYGYTF.